This T cell receptor (beta chain) appears in the sequencing data of a study of blood T cell repertoires in COVID-19. Study-wide context: COVID-19 samples collected from the United States, Italy and Spain covered acute and convalescent phases. From T cells, B-cell-depleted T cells, or PBMCs came the material, which was cDNA or gDNA.

Authors' data handling: The authors estimated nucleated cell counts from reference gene primer amplification. The assay was immunoSEQ multiplex PCR, and TCRdb's table has in-frame clones only and misses some. V and J calls plus clone size are reproduced from that table; the DNA served to infer D and trimming. The sample has under 140,000 clones, 82% seen once. This clone was seen more than once but under ten times. V lost 5 bases and J lost 4, with 12 bases in between. This CDR3 has 13 residues. Germline V CDR1 and CDR2: MNHEY, SVGAGI. This TCR came from a woman in her sixties or seventies with acute or convalescent COVID-19. The gene calls are TRBV6-5 and TRBJ2-7; D call uncertain. The sequenced material came from peripheral blood. Here the CDR3 DNA reads TGTGCCAGCAGTCTCCAGATACAGTACGAGCAGTACTTC. Translation: CASSLQIQYEQYF.